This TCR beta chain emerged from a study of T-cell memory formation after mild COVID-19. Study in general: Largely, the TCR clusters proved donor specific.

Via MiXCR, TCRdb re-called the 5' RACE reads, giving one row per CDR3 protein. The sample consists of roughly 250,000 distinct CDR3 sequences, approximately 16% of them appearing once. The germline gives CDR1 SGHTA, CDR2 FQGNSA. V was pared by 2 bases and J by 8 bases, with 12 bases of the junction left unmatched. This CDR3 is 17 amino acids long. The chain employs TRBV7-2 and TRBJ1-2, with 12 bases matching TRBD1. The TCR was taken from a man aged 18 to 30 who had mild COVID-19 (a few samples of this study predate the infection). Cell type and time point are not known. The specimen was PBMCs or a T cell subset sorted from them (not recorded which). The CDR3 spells CASSLFTGTGGARGYTF. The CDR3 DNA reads TGTGCCAGCAGCTTATTTACCGGGACAGGGGGCGCAAGGGGCTACACCTTC. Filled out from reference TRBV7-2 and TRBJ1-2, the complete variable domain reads GAGVSQSPSNKVTEKGKDVELRCDPISGHTALYWYRQSLGQGLEFLIYFQGNSAPDKSGLPSDRFSAERTGGSVSTLTIQRTQQEDSAVYLCASSLFTGTGGARGYTFGSGTRLTVV.